This is a list of T cell receptor beta chains from one sample in a study of OX40 agonist ivuxolimab in advanced cancers. Libraries were prepared by immunoSEQ multiplex PCR; TCRdb keeps only in-frame clonotypes and omits some of them. The sample includes 80,000 or so clones, about nine tenths seen only once; the top ten take around 2%. Material: CD4+ or CD8+ T cells sorted from blood, obtained in a trial of the OX40 agonist ivuxolimab. Every receptor here comes from an adult with an advanced solid tumor such as melanoma, head and neck, liver or kidney cancer. Both conserved end residues are part of each CDR3. Fields, in order: V gene, J gene, CDR3 protein.

v_call: TRBV6-1; j_call: TRBJ1-2; cdr3_aa: CASKQDLANYGYTF
v_call: TRBV27; j_call: TRBJ2-5; cdr3_aa: CASSLRGQQETQYF
v_call: TRBV27; j_call: TRBJ1-2; cdr3_aa: CASSPYYRDTRGYGYTF
v_call: TRBV5-6; j_call: TRBJ2-3; cdr3_aa: CASSLRTSGGRTDTQYF
v_call: TRBV10-2; j_call: TRBJ1-1; cdr3_aa: CASSELLGPVEAFF
v_call: TRBV28; j_call: TRBJ1-2; cdr3_aa: CASSFGALNYGYTF
v_call: TRBV7-2; j_call: TRBJ2-7; cdr3_aa: CASSQQGISYEQYF
v_call: TRBV7-8; j_call: TRBJ1-3; cdr3_aa: CASSRSVGHSGNTIYF
v_call: TRBV9; j_call: TRBJ2-7; cdr3_aa: CASSPAGGTYEQYF
v_call: TRBV20-1; j_call: TRBJ2-7; cdr3_aa: CSAVRDYEQYF
v_call: TRBV11-3; j_call: TRBJ1-1; cdr3_aa: CASSSGTEAFF
v_call: TRBV7-8; j_call: TRBJ2-3; cdr3_aa: CASSPLAGGNTDTQYF
v_call: TRBV7-9; j_call: TRBJ1-4; cdr3_aa: CASSPSGGEKLFF
v_call: TRBV2; j_call: TRBJ1-5; cdr3_aa: CASTPTTGGHQPQHF
v_call: TRBV11-2; j_call: TRBJ1-2; cdr3_aa: CASSPSTRANYGYTF
v_call: TRBV28; j_call: TRBJ1-5; cdr3_aa: CASRGTIYSNQPQHF
v_call: TRBV5-1; j_call: TRBJ2-1; cdr3_aa: CASSGGQSEAEQFF
v_call: TRBV4-2; j_call: TRBJ2-2; cdr3_aa: CASSQELAGGELFF
v_call: TRBV12-5; j_call: TRBJ2-4; cdr3_aa: CASGPQTGSDIQYF
v_call: TRBV7-3; j_call: TRBJ2-7; cdr3_aa: CASSQVVSGATYEQYF
v_call: TRBV10-3; j_call: TRBJ2-3; cdr3_aa: CATVTSGSTDTQYF
v_call: TRBV9; j_call: TRBJ2-7; cdr3_aa: CASSPGTGALRGSYEQYF